Below are 3 T cell receptor beta chains sequenced from a single sample in a study of siplizumab effects on memory and regulatory T cells. The assay was immunoSEQ multiplex PCR, and TCRdb's table has in-frame clones only and misses some. The data show about 50,000 clones, about 97% seen once. Sequencing used naive CD4+ T cells sorted from blood. These receptors were collected from a human donor in good health.

The chain is built from TRBV7-8 and TRBJ1-4; D is unresolved. The CDR3 length is 22 residues. Per the germline V gene, CDR1 is SGHVS and CDR2 is FQNEAQ. V lost 5 bases and J lost 0, with 31 bases in between. CDR3 nucleotide sequence: TGTGCCAGCAGCCCTTATTTGCCGGACTTCGACCGGCCATACTCAACTAATGAAAAACTGTTTTTT. Translation: CASSPYLPDFDRPYSTNEKLFF.

This rearrangement joins TRBV4-1 to TRBJ2-1, with 7 bases identical to TRBD2. Germline lookup yields CDR1 MGHRA and CDR2 YSYEKL. The CDR3 runs to 15 residues. The V gene end was trimmed by 1 base and the J gene end by 6 bases; junction bases not matched to a gene: 6. In DNA, the CDR3 is TGCGCCAGCAGCCAAGGACTAGCCAGGCCCAATGAGCAGTTCTTC. This translates into CASSQGLARPNEQFF.

The chain is built from TRBV19 and TRBJ2-1; TRBD2 might be the D (5 bases). CDR3 length: 13 amino acids. Trimming took off 5 bases at V and 9 bases at J, with 14 bases between the two ends. CDR1 is LNHDA and CDR2 is SQIVND in the germline V gene (reference sequence). The CDR3 loop is CASSGGLATEQFF. In DNA, the CDR3 is TGTGCCAGTAGTGGTGGACTTGCCACTGAGCAGTTCTTC.